This T cell receptor beta chain was recorded in a study of vaccination and CD4 T cells after COVID-19. Looking at the study overall: Median time from second vaccine dose to sampling was around 72 days (14 to 241). The stimulating agents, overlapping spike peptides, came from SARS-CoV-2, HCoV-NL63, HCoV-OC43 and HCoV-229E.

CD4+ T cells that had been cultured provided DNA sequenced with the Oncomine TCR Beta short-read assay. TCRdb passed the PCR reads through MiXCR, listing each CDR3 protein once. The repertoire holds roughly 15,000 distinct CDR3 sequences, with less than 35% as singletons. Stated treatment: roughly ten-day PBMC culture with coronavirus spike peptide pools or control peptides (ViraFEST assay). The V gene end was trimmed by 6 bases and the J gene end by 4 bases; junction bases not matched to a gene: 5. Germline CDR1 and CDR2: MNHNS and SASEGT. The CDR3 contains 15 residues. This clonotype was detected only a few times. Its antigen remains unidentified.

The chain joins TRBV6-1 to TRBJ2-7; the match to TRBD2 covers 14 bases. The sequencing input was CD4+ T cells from blood, cultured in vitro. This clonotype originated in a human donor who had recovered from COVID-19. In DNA, the CDR3 is TGTGCCAGCAGAGGACTAGCGGGGGGTTTATACGAGCAGTACTTC. Encoded protein: CASRGLAGGLYEQYF.